Presented here are 16 T cell receptor beta chains from one specimen sequenced in a study of T cells in Graves' hyperthyroidism and ophthalmopathy. Regions amplified from RNA transcripts were the TCR beta CDR3 regions. During a first-round RT-PCR of the TCR CDR3, the HTBI primer set was used. TCRdb passed the multiplex PCR reads through MiXCR, listing each CDR3 protein once. The top ten hold approximately 8.2% of the sample, which has hundreds of thousands of distinct CDR3 sequences, 46% seen once. Sequencing input: peripheral blood or thyroid tissue (not recorded which). These receptors all come from a woman aged 18-29 years with Graves' hyperthyroidism.

The V gene is TRBV20-1, the J gene TRBJ1-4; weak D call: TRBD1 (5 bases). V lost 0 bases to trimming and J lost 6 bases, with 17 bases between them. CDR1 and CDR2 from the germline V gene are DFQATT and SNEGSKA (reference sequence). The CDR3 sequence is 16 residues long. The chain's CDR3 is CSARESSRVGDEKLFF. The CDR3 bases are TGCAGTGCTAGAGAGTCGTCCAGGGTGGGGGATGAAAAACTGTTTTTT.

The CDR3 reads CASSLGPRHSHYGYTF. CDR3 DNA sequence: TGTGCCAGCAGCTTAGGACCCAGACACTCGCACTATGGCTACACCTTC. The rearrangement uses TRBV7-9 and TRBJ1-2; the D is unclear. V lost 1 base and J 3 bases, leaving 15 bases between the germline ends. CDR1 SEHNR and CDR2 FQNEAQ come from the germline V gene (reference sequence). The CDR3 is made up of 16 amino acids. Combining the CDR3 with reference TRBV7-9 and TRBJ1-2 gives the whole variable domain DTGVSQNPRHKITKRGQNVTFRCDPISEHNRLYWYRQTLGQGPEFLTYFQNEAQLEKSRLLSDRFSAERPKGSFSTLEIQRTEQGDSAMYLCASSLGPRHSHYGYTFGSGTRLTVV.

The genes are TRBV19 and TRBJ1-5; 8 bases are shared with TRBD1. The CDR3 consists of 17 residues. The V gene end was trimmed by 5 bases and the J gene end by 2 bases; junction bases not matched to a gene: 11. CDR1 and CDR2 (germline): LNHDA, SQIVND (reference sequence). This chain's CDR3 is CASSAKSTTGGNQPQHF. The CDR3 nucleotides read TGTGCCAGTAGTGCTAAGTCGACGACAGGGGGCAATCAGCCCCAGCATTTT.

The chain joins TRBV7-9 to TRBJ2-2; D gene uncertain. Germline V CDR1 and CDR2: SEHNR, FQNEAQ (reference sequence). V gave up 1 base and J gave up 6 bases, with 6 bases separating them. This CDR3 is 13 amino acids long. As DNA, the CDR3 is TGTGCCAGCAGCTTAGTCGTAGCCGGGGAGCTGTTTTTT. It is translated as CASSLVVAGELFF.

The chain couples TRBV2 to TRBJ2-5, with TRBD2 matching over 13 bases. The ends lost 6 bases at V and 3 bases at J; junction bases unmatched: 7. CDR1 is SNHLY, CDR2 FYNNEI, per germline. The CDR3 spans 16 residues. DNA of the CDR3: TGTGCCAGCAGCCTACTAGCGGGAGGGCCGGAAGAGACCCAGTACTTC. Translated, it gives CASSLLAGGPEETQYF.

This clonotype was recorded many times. The V call is TRBV10-3, the J call TRBJ1-5; a weak D match, TRBD1 (5 bases). CDR3 size: 13 residues. Germline CDR1 is ENHRY and CDR2 is SYGVKD. Trimming shortened V by 10 bases and J by 3 bases, and 13 bases separated the two germline ends. The DNA of the CDR3 is TGTGCCAGTCGGCAGGGCTACAATCAGCCCCAGCATTTT. Residues: CASRQGYNQPQHF.

This clonotype was seen a single time. With a much larger clone just one base away, this may be a read error. DNA for the CDR3: TGTGCCAGCAGCGCGGGACAGGATGATTACTATGGCTACACCTTC. Translated: CASSAGQDDYYGYTF. The chain uses TRBV11-2 and TRBJ1-2; 8 positions agree with TRBD1. The CDR3 is made up of 15 amino acids. V was pared by 5 bases and J by 3 bases, with 8 bases of the junction left unmatched. Germline V gene lookup returns CDR1 SGHAT and CDR2 FQNNGV.

This chain connects TRBV25-1 to TRBJ2-5, with a tentative D call TRBD1 (5 bases). CDR1 is MGHDK and CDR2 is SYGVNS in the germline V gene. This CDR3 comprises 15 residues. Deletions cut 8 bases from V and 2 bases from J, with 18 bases between. Here the CDR3 DNA reads TGTGCCAGCTCACCACAGGTGGGGATGCAAGAGACCCAGTACTTC. Translation: CASSPQVGMQETQYF.

This chain joins TRBV7-9 and TRBJ2-7; D is unresolved. This CDR3 comprises 13 residues. V lost 6 bases and J 2 bases, leaving 11 bases between the germline ends. The germline V gene has CDR1 SEHNR and CDR2 FQNEAQ (reference sequence). In DNA, the CDR3 is TGTGCCAGCAGTCCTCGGACGGCCTACGAGCAGTACTTC. It translates to CASSPRTAYEQYF.

This chain joins TRBV2 and TRBJ1-1; no firm D call. V shed 6 bases and J shed 5 bases, with 16 bases lying between them. The germline V gene encodes CDR1 SNHLY and CDR2 FYNNEI. This CDR3 is 14 amino acids long. The CDR3, as DNA: TGTGCCAGCAGCCCCTGGCACCTGGTTACTGAAGCTTTCTTT. It is translated as CASSPWHLVTEAFF.

This clonotype showed up many times. V usage is TRBV2 and J usage is TRBJ1-6; tentative D call: TRBD1 (5 bases). Trimming shortened V by 6 bases and J by 10 bases, and 13 bases separated the two germline ends. The CDR3 consists of 13 residues. From germline, CDR1 is SNHLY and CDR2 FYNNEI. CDR3 nucleotide sequence: TGTGCCAGCAGACTCGACAGTGGCTCACCCCTCCACTTT. This gives the protein CASRLDSGSPLHF. The variable domain in full, with the rest retrieved from reference TRBV2 and TRBJ1-6, is EPEVTQTPSHQVTQMGQEVILRCVPISNHLYFYWYRQILGQKVEFLVSFYNNEISEKSEIFDDQFSVERPDGSNFTLKIRSTKLEDSAMYFCASRLDSGSPLHFGNGTRLTVT.

The sample holds a few counts of this clonotype. The chain couples TRBV2 to TRBJ1-2, with D perhaps TRBD1 (6 bases). The ends were cut back, 1 base at V and 4 bases at J, with 10 bases in the middle. The CDR3 length is 14 residues. Germline loops: CDR1 SNHLY, CDR2 FYNNEI. CDR3 loop: CASSEGTGSYGYTF. In DNA, the CDR3 is TGTGCCAGCAGTGAAGGTACAGGGAGCTATGGCTACACCTTC.

This clonotype appeared many times. The chain carries TRBV7-9 and TRBJ1-2, with 11 nucleotides matching TRBD1. The CDR3 runs to 13 residues. The germline V gene has CDR1 SEHNR and CDR2 FQNEAQ (reference sequence). V trimming: 8 bases; J trimming: 5 bases; junction bases outside the gene matches: 4. As DNA, the CDR3 is TGTGCCAGCGGGGACAGGGGGAGATATGGCTACACCTTC. Protein: CASGDRGRYGYTF.

Worth noting for this clonotype: At one of its ends the junction is not consistent with the germline gene, which may arise from a read error. The chain joins TRBV7-8 to TRBJ1-6, with TRBD1 as a possible D gene (6 bases). The CDR3 loop spans 15 amino acids. CDR1 and CDR2 from the germline V gene are SGHVS and FQNEAQ. CDR3 amino acids: CASSQDRGLASPLHF. The CDR3 region has the DNA TGCGCCAGCAGCCAAGACCGGGGGCTCGCTTCACCCCTCCACTTT.

This clonotype was counted ten times or more. V is TRBV7-2 and J is TRBJ2-7; D is perhaps TRBD1 or TRBD2 (5 bases each). The germline CDR1 and CDR2 sequences are SGHTA and FQGNSA. This CDR3 region has 14 residues. V shed 5 bases and J shed 7 bases, with 18 bases lying between them. CDR3 sequence (DNA): TGTGCCAGCAGCCAGCCTGTTAGGGGACGTGAGCAGTACTTC. This translates into CASSQPVRGREQYF.

This clonotype has at least ten counts. This rearrangement joins TRBV5-8 to TRBJ1-2; no definite D call. This CDR3 is built from 11 residues. The V and J ends lost 4 bases and 8 bases respectively, with 9 bases between them. Germline values: CDR1 SGHTS, CDR2 YDEGEE. Written as DNA, the CDR3 is TGTGCCAGCAGCCTGGCCGAGGGCTACACCTTC. This gives the protein CASSLAEGYTF.